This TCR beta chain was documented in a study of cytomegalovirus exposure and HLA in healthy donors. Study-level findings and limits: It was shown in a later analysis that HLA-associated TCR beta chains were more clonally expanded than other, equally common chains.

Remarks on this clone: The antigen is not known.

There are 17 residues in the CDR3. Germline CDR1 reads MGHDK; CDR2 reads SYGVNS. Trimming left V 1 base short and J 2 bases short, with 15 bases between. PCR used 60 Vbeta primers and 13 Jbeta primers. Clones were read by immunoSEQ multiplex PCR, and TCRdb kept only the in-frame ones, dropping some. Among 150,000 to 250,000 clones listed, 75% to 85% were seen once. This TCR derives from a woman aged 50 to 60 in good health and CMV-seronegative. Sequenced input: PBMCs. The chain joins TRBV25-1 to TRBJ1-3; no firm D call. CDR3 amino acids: CASSESGRETAGNTIYF. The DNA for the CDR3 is TGTGCCAGCAGTGAATCGGGAAGGGAAACGGCTGGAAACACCATATATTTT.